The present T cell receptor (beta chain) was sequenced within a study of blood T cells in healthy people across ages. This CDR3 is 16 amino acids long. From germline, CDR1 is MNHEY and CDR2 SVGEGT. A second PCR of 7 to 11 cycles used a sample-barcoded 5' primer and a J-beta primer mix. Each CDR3 protein is one row after TCRdb ran MiXCR on the 5' RACE reads. Of approximately 810,000 distinct CDR3 sequences listed, 29% were seen once; the top ten hold about 18%. With respect to this clonotype: An end of the junction differs from the germline gene, which may be a read error.

V gene TRBV6-2 or TRBV6-3 combines with J gene TRBJ2-7; TRBD1 matches at 8 bases. The end of the DNA is better explained by TRBJ2-5, so the J call may be wrong. The sample consisted of blood. This clonotype originated in a woman of 80 years or more in good health. The CDR3 region is CASSYSRTGREETQYF. In DNA form, the CDR3 reads TGCGCCAGCAGTTACAGTCGGACAGGGCGAGAAGAGACCCAGTACTTC.